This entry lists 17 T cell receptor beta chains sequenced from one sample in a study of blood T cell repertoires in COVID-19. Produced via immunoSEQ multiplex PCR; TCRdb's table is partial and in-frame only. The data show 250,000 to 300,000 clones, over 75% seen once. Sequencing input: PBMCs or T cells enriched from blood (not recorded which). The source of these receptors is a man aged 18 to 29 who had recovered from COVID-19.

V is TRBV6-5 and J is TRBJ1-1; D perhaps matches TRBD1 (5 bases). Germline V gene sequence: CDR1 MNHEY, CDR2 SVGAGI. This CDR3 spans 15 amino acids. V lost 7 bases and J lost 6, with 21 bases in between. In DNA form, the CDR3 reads TGTGCCAGCATAGACAGAGCAGGGTTCGTCCCTGAAGCTTTCTTT. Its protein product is CASIDRAGFVPEAFF.

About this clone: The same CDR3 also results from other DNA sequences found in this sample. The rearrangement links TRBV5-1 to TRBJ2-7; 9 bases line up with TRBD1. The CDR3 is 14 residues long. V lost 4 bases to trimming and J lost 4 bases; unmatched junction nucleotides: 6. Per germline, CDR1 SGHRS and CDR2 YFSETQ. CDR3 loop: CASSPPGQGYEQYF. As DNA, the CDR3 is TGCGCCAGCAGCCCGCCGGGACAGGGTTACGAGCAGTACTTC. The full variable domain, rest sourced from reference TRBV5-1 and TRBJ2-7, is KAGVTQTPRYLIKTRGQQVTLSCSPISGHRSVSWYQQTPGQGLQFLFEYFSETQRNKGNFPGRFSGRQFSNSRSEMNVSTLELGDSALYLCASSPPGQGYEQYFGPGTRLTVT.

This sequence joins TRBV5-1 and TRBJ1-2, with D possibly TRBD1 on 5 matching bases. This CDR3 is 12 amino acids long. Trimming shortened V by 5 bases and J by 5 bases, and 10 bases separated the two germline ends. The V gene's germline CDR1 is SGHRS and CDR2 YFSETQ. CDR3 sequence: CASSSGEYGYTF. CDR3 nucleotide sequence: TGCGCCAGCAGTTCGGGGGAATATGGCTACACCTTC. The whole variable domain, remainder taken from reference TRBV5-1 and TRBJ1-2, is KAGVTQTPRYLIKTRGQQVTLSCSPISGHRSVSWYQQTPGQGLQFLFEYFSETQRNKGNFPGRFSGRQFSNSRSEMNVSTLELGDSALYLCASSSGEYGYTFGSGTRLTVV.

In DNA form, the CDR3 reads TGTGCCAGCAGTTTAAGGACAGGGTCCGAAGCTTTCTTT. Its translation is CASSLRTGSEAFF. V gene TRBV12-3 or TRBV12-4 combines with J gene TRBJ1-1; TRBD1 matches at 8 bases. The junction had 4 bases not matched to a gene; V was cut back by 2 bases and J by 8 bases. This CDR3 comprises 13 residues.

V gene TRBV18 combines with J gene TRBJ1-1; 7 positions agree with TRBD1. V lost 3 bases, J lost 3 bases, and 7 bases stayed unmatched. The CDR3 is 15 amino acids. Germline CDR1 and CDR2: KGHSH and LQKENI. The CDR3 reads CASSPDRVGYTEAFF. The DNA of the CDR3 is TGTGCCAGCTCACCCGACAGGGTAGGATACACTGAAGCTTTCTTT.

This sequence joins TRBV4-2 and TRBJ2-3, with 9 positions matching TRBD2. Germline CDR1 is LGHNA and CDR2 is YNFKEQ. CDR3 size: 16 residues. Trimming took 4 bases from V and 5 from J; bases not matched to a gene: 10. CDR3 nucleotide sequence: TGTGCCAGCAGCCCTGAAGCGGGGGGCGTTCAAGATACGCAGTATTTT. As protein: CASSPEAGGVQDTQYF.

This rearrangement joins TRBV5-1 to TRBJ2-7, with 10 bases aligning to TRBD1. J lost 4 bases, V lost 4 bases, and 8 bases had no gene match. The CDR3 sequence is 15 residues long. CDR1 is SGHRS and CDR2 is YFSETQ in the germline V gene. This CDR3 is CASSAVPGQGYEQYF. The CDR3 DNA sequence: TGCGCCAGCAGCGCAGTTCCGGGACAGGGGTACGAGCAGTACTTC.

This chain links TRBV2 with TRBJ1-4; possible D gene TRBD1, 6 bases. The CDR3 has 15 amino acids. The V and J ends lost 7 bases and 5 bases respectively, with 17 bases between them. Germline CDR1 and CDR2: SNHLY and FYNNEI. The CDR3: CASNEHRVWNEKLFF. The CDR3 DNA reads TGTGCCAGCAACGAACACAGGGTGTGGAATGAAAAACTGTTTTTT.

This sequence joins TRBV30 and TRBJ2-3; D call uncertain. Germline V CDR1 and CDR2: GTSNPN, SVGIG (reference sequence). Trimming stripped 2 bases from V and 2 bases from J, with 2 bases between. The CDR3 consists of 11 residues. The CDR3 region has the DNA TGTGCCTGGAGTCACACAGATACGCAGTATTTT. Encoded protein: CAWSHTDTQYF.

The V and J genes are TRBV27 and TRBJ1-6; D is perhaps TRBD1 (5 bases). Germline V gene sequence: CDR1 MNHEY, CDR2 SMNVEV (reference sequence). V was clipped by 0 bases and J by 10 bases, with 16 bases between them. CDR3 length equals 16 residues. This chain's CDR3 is CASSLSIGGTGSPLHF. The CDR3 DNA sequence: TGTGCCAGCAGTTTATCGATCGGGGGAACGGGATCACCCCTCCACTTT.

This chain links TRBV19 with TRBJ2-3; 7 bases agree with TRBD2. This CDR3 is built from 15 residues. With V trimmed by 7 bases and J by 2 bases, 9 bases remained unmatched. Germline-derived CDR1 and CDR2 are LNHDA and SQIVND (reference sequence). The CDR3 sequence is CASTARLAVTDTQYF. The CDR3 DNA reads TGTGCCAGTACCGCCCGACTAGCTGTCACAGATACGCAGTATTTT.

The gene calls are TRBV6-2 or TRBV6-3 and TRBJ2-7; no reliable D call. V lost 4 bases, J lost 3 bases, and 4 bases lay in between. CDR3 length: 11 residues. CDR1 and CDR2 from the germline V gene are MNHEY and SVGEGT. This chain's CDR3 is CASSSNYEQYF. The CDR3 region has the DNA TGTGCCAGCAGTTCCAACTACGAGCAGTACTTC.

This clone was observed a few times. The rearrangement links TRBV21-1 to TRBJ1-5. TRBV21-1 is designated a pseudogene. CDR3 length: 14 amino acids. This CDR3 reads CASSTRRGNQPQHF. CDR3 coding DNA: TGTGCCAGCAGCACGAGGAGGGGCAATCAGCCCCAGCATTTT.

CDR3 coding DNA: TGTGCCACCAGCAGAGACGACAGGGCTGGGGAACGGCATTTT. This encodes CATSRDDRAGERHF. The chain employs TRBV15 and TRBJ1-5, with 7 positions matching TRBD1. The germline CDR1 and CDR2 sequences are LNHNV and YYDKDF (reference sequence). The CDR3 runs 14 residues. The junction had 11 bases not matched to a gene; V was cut back by 0 bases and J by 15 bases.

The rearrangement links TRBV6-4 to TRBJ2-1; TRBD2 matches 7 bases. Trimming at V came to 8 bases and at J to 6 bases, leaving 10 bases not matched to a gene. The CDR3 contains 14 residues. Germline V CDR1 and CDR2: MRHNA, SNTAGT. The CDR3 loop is CASSREAAINEQFF. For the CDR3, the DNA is TGTGCCAGCTCTCGGGAGGCGGCTATCAATGAGCAGTTCTTC.

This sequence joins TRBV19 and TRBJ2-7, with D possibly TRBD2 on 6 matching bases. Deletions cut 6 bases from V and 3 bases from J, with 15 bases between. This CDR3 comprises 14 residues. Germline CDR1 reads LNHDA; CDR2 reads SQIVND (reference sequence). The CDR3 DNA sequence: TGTGCCAGTAGCGTACTAGCATCCAACTACGAGCAGTACTTC. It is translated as CASSVLASNYEQYF.

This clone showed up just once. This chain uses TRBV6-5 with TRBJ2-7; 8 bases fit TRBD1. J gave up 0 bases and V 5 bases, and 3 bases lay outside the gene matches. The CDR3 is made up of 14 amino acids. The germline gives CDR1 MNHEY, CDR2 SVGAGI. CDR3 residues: CASSRQGSSYEQYF. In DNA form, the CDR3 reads TGTGCCAGCAGTAGACAGGGGAGCTCCTACGAGCAGTACTTC.